The next 27 T cell receptor beta chains were all read from a single sample in a study of response to subunit inactivated influenza vaccine. One entry per CDR3 protein, called by TCRdb with MiXCR from the RT-PCR reads. The data hold 170,000 or so distinct CDR3 sequences, with about 11% observed a single time. The input for sequencing was CD8+ T cells sorted from PBMCs, taken approximately 25 months after vaccination. These receptors were collected from a man between 50 and 75 years old who received an inactivated influenza vaccine.

This clonotype was detected ten times or more. The rearrangement uses TRBV5-1 and TRBJ1-6; D unresolved. V gave up 0 bases and J gave up 14 bases, with 15 bases separating them. CDR1 is SGHRS and CDR2 is YFSETQ in the germline V gene. The CDR3 totals 14 residues. The chain's CDR3 is CASSLAEQSVSLHF. The CDR3 nucleotides read TGCGCCAGCAGCTTGGCCGAACAGTCTGTTTCCCTCCACTTT.

This clonotype was seen repeatedly, ten times or more. V gene TRBV14 combines with J gene TRBJ2-1; 8 nucleotides agree with TRBD2. This CDR3 contains 16 residues. V shed 0 bases, J shed 3 bases, and the junction held 4 bases outside the gene matches. Per the germline V gene, CDR1 is SGHDN and CDR2 is FVKESK. The CDR3 spells CASSQEWRGVYNEQFF. In DNA, the CDR3 is TGTGCCAGCAGCCAAGAATGGCGGGGGGTCTACAATGAGCAGTTCTTC. Filled out from reference TRBV14 and TRBJ2-1, the complete variable domain reads EAGVTQFPSHSVIEKGQTVTLRCDPISGHDNLYWYRRVMGKEIKFLLHFVKESKQDESGMPNNRFLAERTGGTYSTLKVQPAELEDSGVYFCASSQEWRGVYNEQFFGPGTRLTVL.

This clonotype has only a few counts. The chain is built from TRBV19 and TRBJ2-1; 10 positions agree with TRBD2. Germline CDR1 is LNHDA and CDR2 is SQIVND (reference sequence). V trimming: 2 bases; J trimming: 0 bases; junction bases outside the gene matches: 7. The CDR3 has 18 amino acids. As DNA, the CDR3 is TGTGCCAGTAGTATATCCAGCGGGAGGGTCGTCTCCTACAATGAGCAGTTCTTC. Protein sequence: CASSISSGRVVSYNEQFF.

This clonotype was found a few times. The gene calls are TRBV3-1 and TRBJ2-7; possibly TRBD2 for D (6 bases). Trimming cost V 0 bases and J 2 bases, with 8 bases left between them. The CDR3 covers 14 residues. Germline V gene data show CDR1 as LGHDT and CDR2 as YNNKEL (reference sequence). CDR3 in amino acids: CASSQDPGAYEQYF. CDR3 nucleotides: TGTGCCAGCAGCCAAGATCCGGGGGCCTACGAGCAGTACTTC.

The V gene is TRBV3-1, the J gene TRBJ2-4; 13 bases align to TRBD2. Germline loops: CDR1 LGHDT, CDR2 YNNKEL (reference sequence). V was pared by 0 bases and J by 3 bases, with 11 bases of the junction left unmatched. This CDR3 has 20 residues. CDR3 coding DNA: TGTGCCAGCAGCCAAGATTTTTTACTAGCGGGGGGGCGGGACAAAAACATTCAGTACTTC. Translating it yields CASSQDFLLAGGRDKNIQYF.

This clonotype has only a few counts. The chain links TRBV12-3 or TRBV12-4 to TRBJ2-1; a possible D gene is TRBD2 (7 bases). The CDR3 runs to 14 residues. V shed 1 base and J shed 12 bases, with 16 bases lying between them. The CDR3 nucleotides read TGTGCCAGCAGTTTAGTGGCGGGGGCCCTACGGCAGTTCTTC. Translation: CASSLVAGALRQFF.

This chain links TRBV7-6 with TRBJ2-3; 8 positions agree with TRBD2. V trimming: 5 bases; J trimming: 5 bases; junction bases outside the gene matches: 9. From germline, CDR1 is SGHVS and CDR2 FNYEAQ. This CDR3 is built from 15 residues. The CDR3 DNA reads TGTGCCAGCAGCATCTACGGGGGGGCTATAGATACGCAGTATTTT. Protein: CASSIYGGAIDTQYF.

In this sample, this clonotype turned up a few times. The chain has TRBV4-2 and TRBJ2-7; 10 bases align to TRBD1. CDR3 size: 14 residues. Looked up from germline, CDR1 is LGHNA and CDR2 is YNFKEQ. V shed 1 base and J 3 bases; nucleotides not matched to a gene: 0. The CDR3 spells CASSQGDRGYEQYF. The CDR3 DNA follows: TGTGCCAGCAGCCAAGGGGACAGGGGCTACGAGCAGTACTTC.

In regard to this clonotype: Compared with germline, one end of the junction differs, possibly owing to a read error. The chain carries TRBV4-2 and TRBJ2-2; a weak D match, TRBD2 (5 bases). The CDR3 length is 13 residues. CDR1 is LGHNA, CDR2 YNFKEQ, per germline. The chain's CDR3 is CASSQDLTGELLF. For the CDR3, the DNA is TGTGCCAGCAGCCAAGATCTAACCGGGGAGCTGTTGTTT.

This rearrangement joins TRBV19 to TRBJ2-1; 13 positions match TRBD2. J gave up 4 bases and V 7 bases, and 7 bases lay outside the gene matches. The CDR3 is 16 residues long. The germline gives CDR1 LNHDA, CDR2 SQIVND (reference sequence). This CDR3 reads CASTTSGRASYNEQFF. The CDR3, as DNA: TGTGCCAGTACTACTAGCGGGAGGGCCAGTTACAATGAGCAGTTCTTC.

Ten or more counts support this clonotype. V gene TRBV27 combines with J gene TRBJ1-6; D gene unclear. Germline V lookup: CDR1 MNHEY, CDR2 SMNVEV (reference sequence). Trimming left V 0 bases short and J 12 bases short, with 0 bases between. The CDR3 totals 10 residues. In DNA form, the CDR3 reads TGTGCCAGCAGTTTATCACCCCTCCACTTT. Its protein product is CASSLSPLHF.

This clonotype was observed many times. The rearrangement joins TRBV5-1 to TRBJ2-7; 7 positions match TRBD1. V trimming: 1 base; J trimming: 2 bases; junction bases outside the gene matches: 3. Germline V gene lookup returns CDR1 SGHRS and CDR2 YFSETQ. There are 14 residues in the CDR3. CDR3 DNA: TGCGCCAGCAGCTTGACAGGGGCAGCCTACGAGCAGTACTTC. As protein: CASSLTGAAYEQYF.

The sample holds a few counts of this clonotype. This chain joins TRBV7-2 and TRBJ2-5, with D maybe TRBD1 (7 bases). Germline CDR1 and CDR2: SGHTA and FQGNSA. This CDR3 is built from 14 residues. Trimming removed 5 bases at V and 5 bases at J, with 15 bases between. CDR3 DNA: TGTGCCAGCAGCATCCCAGGGGGGTGGGAGACCCAGTACTTC. It encodes CASSIPGGWETQYF. Full variable domain (rest looked up from reference TRBV7-2 and TRBJ2-5): GAGVSQSPSNKVTEKGKDVELRCDPISGHTALYWYRQSLGQGLEFLIYFQGNSAPDKSGLPSDRFSAERTGGSVSTLTIQRTQQEDSAVYLCASSIPGGWETQYFGPGTRLLVL.

V gene TRBV4-1 combines with J gene TRBJ2-7, with D perhaps TRBD1 (5 bases). The CDR3 covers 17 residues. Looked up from germline, CDR1 is MGHRA and CDR2 is YSYEKL. Trimming removed 0 bases at V and 0 bases at J, with 15 bases between. CDR3: CASSQDYPRVRSYEQYF. CDR3 in DNA: TGCGCCAGCAGCCAAGACTACCCCAGGGTCCGCTCCTACGAGCAGTACTTC.

The V gene is TRBV6-1, the J gene TRBJ2-7, with D perhaps TRBD2 (6 bases). V was shortened by 5 bases and J by 1 base, with 9 bases between the two germline ends. The CDR3 runs 13 residues. CDR1 is MNHNS and CDR2 is SASEGT in the germline V gene. CDR3 loop: CASSRLESYEQYF. The CDR3 nucleotides are TGTGCCAGCAGTCGACTAGAATCCTACGAGCAGTACTTC.

This clonotype was found once. V is TRBV6-2 or TRBV6-3 and J is TRBJ2-3; D is uncertain. Looked up from germline, CDR1 is MNHEY and CDR2 is SVGEGT. The CDR3 totals 11 residues. Trimming cost V 6 bases and J 4 bases, with 5 bases left between them. Written as DNA, the CDR3 is TGTGCCAGCAGCGGATCAGATACGCAGTATTTT. Its translation: CASSGSDTQYF.

The V and J genes are TRBV28 and TRBJ1-1, with 7 bases lining up with TRBD1. Germline CDR1 and CDR2: MDHEN and SYDVKM. V lost 2 bases to trimming and J lost 0 bases; unmatched junction nucleotides: 15. This CDR3 comprises 19 residues. The CDR3 sequence: CASSLRRTGDLNMNTEAFF. The CDR3 bases are TGTGCCAGCAGTTTAAGGAGGACAGGTGACCTTAATATGAACACTGAAGCTTTCTTT.

The CDR3 spells CASSVMGGSHEQYF. DNA for the CDR3: TGTGCCAGCAGCGTTATGGGGGGTTCACACGAGCAGTACTTC. The gene calls are TRBV9 and TRBJ2-7; D may be TRBD2 (6 bases). Deletions cut 2 bases from V and 5 bases from J, with 14 bases between. The CDR3 is made up of 14 amino acids. CDR1 and CDR2 (germline): SGDLS, YYNGEE.

CDR3 region: CSARGALGASGAPGTDTQYF. CDR3 coding DNA: TGCAGTGCTAGAGGCGCCCTTGGGGCTAGCGGGGCACCCGGCACAGATACGCAGTATTTT. The J gene is TRBJ2-3, the V gene TRBV20-1; 9 nucleotides agree with TRBD2. Germline V gene sequence: CDR1 DFQATT, CDR2 SNEGSKA (reference sequence). This CDR3 spans 20 amino acids. The junction had 18 bases not matched to a gene; V was cut back by 1 base and J by 1 base.

This clonotype came up a few times. This chain uses TRBV2 with TRBJ1-4; TRBD1 agrees at 7 bases. Germline assignment: CDR1 SNHLY and CDR2 FYNNEI. CDR3 length: 15 residues. V was pared by 4 bases and J by 1 base, with 3 bases of the junction left unmatched. CDR3 sequence: CASSVRDRTNEKLFF. Written as DNA, the CDR3 is TGTGCCAGCAGTGTCCGGGACAGAACTAATGAAAAACTGTTTTTT.

The chain carries TRBV6-2 or TRBV6-3 and TRBJ2-7; possible D gene TRBD2, 6 bases. Germline CDR1 MNHEY, CDR2 SVGEGT. The CDR3 spans 12 residues. V dropped 5 bases and J dropped 5 bases, with 10 bases sitting between them. The CDR3 loop is CASSLRENEQYF. The CDR3 coding sequence is TGTGCCAGCAGTCTCCGGGAGAACGAGCAGTACTTC.

DNA for the CDR3: TGTGCCAGCAACCCAGGCGGAGTTCATGGCTACACCTTC. This gives the protein CASNPGGVHGYTF. This rearrangement joins TRBV12-3 or TRBV12-4 to TRBJ1-2; D ambiguous. The length of the CDR3 is 13 residues. Trimming shortened V by 7 bases and J by 6 bases, and 15 bases separated the two germline ends.

This clonotype was detected a few times. The gene calls are TRBV27 and TRBJ2-7; D might be TRBD2 (6 bases). This CDR3 region has 16 residues. V shed 4 bases and J shed 5 bases, with 21 bases lying between them. CDR1 and CDR2 from the germline V gene are MNHEY and SMNVEV (reference sequence). The CDR3 loop is CASSSIYSGLAHEQYF. The DNA of the CDR3 is TGTGCCAGCAGTTCCATCTACTCGGGACTTGCTCACGAGCAGTACTTC.

J is TRBJ2-3 and V is TRBV29-1; TRBD1 matches 9 bases. The CDR3 runs 15 residues. V lost 3 bases and J lost 1; bases outside the gene matches: 5. Germline V CDR1 and CDR2: SQVTM, ANQGSEA. CDR3 sequence: CSVEHRGQGTDTQYF. In DNA form, the CDR3 reads TGCAGCGTTGAGCACAGGGGGCAGGGCACAGATACGCAGTATTTT.

This clonotype was detected a few times. V and J are TRBV6-1 and TRBJ1-1; D not resolved. Germline CDR1 and CDR2: MNHNS and SASEGT. CDR3 length: 15 amino acids. Trimming removed 6 bases at V and 3 bases at J, with 17 bases between. CDR3 nucleotides: TGTGCCAGCAGCCGATTCGGGGAATTGGACACTGAAGCTTTCTTT. Its protein product is CASSRFGELDTEAFF.

This clonotype was counted many times. The V gene is TRBV9, the J gene TRBJ2-1, with 12 bases lining up with TRBD2. Per germline, CDR1 SGDLS and CDR2 YYNGEE. CDR3 size: 15 residues. With V trimmed by 4 bases and J by 8 bases, 7 bases remained unmatched. As DNA, the CDR3 is TGTGCCAGCAGCCCTAGACTAGCGGGAGATGATGAGCAGTTCTTC. Amino acids: CASSPRLAGDDEQFF.

The V gene is TRBV9, the J gene TRBJ2-3, with 10 bases lining up with TRBD2. With V trimmed by 3 bases and J by 7 bases, 5 bases remained unmatched. CDR1 SGDLS and CDR2 YYNGEE come from the germline V gene. This CDR3 is built from 14 residues. CDR3 loop: CASSAAGGTNTQYF. The CDR3 nucleotides are TGTGCCAGCAGCGCAGCGGGAGGGACTAATACGCAGTATTTT. The full variable domain, completed using reference TRBV9 and TRBJ2-3, is DSGVTQTPKHLITATGQRVTLRCSPRSGDLSVYWYQQSLDQGLQFLIQYYNGEERAKGNILERFSAQQFPDLHSELNLSSLELGDSALYFCASSAAGGTNTQYFGPGTRLTVL.